The 10 T cell receptor beta chains below all came from one sample that was sequenced in a study of T cell repertoires in cytomegalovirus infection. In TCRdb, the reads were re-called with MiXCR into one record per CDR3 protein. The table has under 300,000 distinct CDR3 sequences, approximately 17% seen once; the top ten hold around 43%. Sequenced sample: CD8+ T cells from PBMCs. The receptor set was obtained from a human donor in good health (CMV status not recorded). Some clones in this sample may be carry-over from other donors' samples.

This clonotype was counted a few times. The chain is built from TRBV12-3 or TRBV12-4 and TRBJ2-5; D uncertain. The CDR3 length is 14 residues. Trimming stripped 5 bases from V and 1 base from J, with 11 bases between. The CDR3 here is CASSLREIQETQYF. CDR3 bases: TGTGCCAGCAGTCTTCGAGAGATCCAAGAGACCCAGTACTTC.

This chain uses TRBV11-2 with TRBJ2-2; D ambiguous. The CDR3 has 13 amino acids. Germline V gene lookup returns CDR1 SGHAT and CDR2 FQNNGV. V was shortened by 5 bases and J by 7 bases, with 11 bases between the two germline ends. The CDR3 DNA is TGTGCCAGCAGCCTCGGTTATGTCGGGGAGCTGTTTTTT. Its translation: CASSLGYVGELFF.

A few counts support this clonotype. A much larger clone differs by one base, so this may be a read error. CDR3 DNA: TGTGCCAGCGGTCAGGGCACAGATACGCAGTATTTT. It codes for CASGQGTDTQYF. The chain has TRBV2 and TRBJ2-3, with no clear D. The CDR3 length is 12 residues. The V end lost 8 bases, the J end lost 1 base, and 7 bases lay between the germline ends. From germline, CDR1 is SNHLY and CDR2 FYNNEI.

The genes are TRBV27 and TRBJ2-7; a possible D gene is TRBD1 (6 bases). Germline assignment: CDR1 MNHEY and CDR2 SMNVEV (reference sequence). The V end lost 2 bases, the J end lost 4 bases, and 12 bases lay between the germline ends. This CDR3 has 14 residues. The chain's CDR3 is CASSLADSEYEQYF. The CDR3 nucleotides read TGTGCCAGCAGTTTAGCGGACAGTGAGTACGAGCAGTACTTC.

This clonotype was seen at least ten times. The gene calls are TRBV4-1 and TRBJ2-5, with 9 bases fitting TRBD1. The CDR3 has 15 amino acids. J gave up 4 bases and V 0 bases, and 3 bases lay outside the gene matches. CDR1 MGHRA and CDR2 YSYEKL come from the germline V gene. For the CDR3, the DNA is TGCGCCAGCAGCCAAGATCTGGGACAGGGAGAGACCCAGTACTTC. It is translated as CASSQDLGQGETQYF.

The rearrangement links TRBV4-3 to TRBJ2-7, with D perhaps matching TRBD2 (7 bases). V dropped 2 bases and J dropped 0 bases, with 11 bases sitting between them. Germline V gives CDR1 LGHNA, CDR2 YSLEER. The CDR3 sequence is 15 residues long. CDR3 sequence (DNA): TGCGCCAGCAGCCAACATCGGGGGGCCTCCTACGAGCAGTACTTC. This encodes CASSQHRGASYEQYF.

This clonotype was picked up a small number of times. The V call is TRBV4-1, the J call TRBJ2-1; possibly TRBD2 for D (5 bases). The V gene lost 1 base and the J gene lost 8 bases, with 12 bases spanning the gap. The length of the CDR3 is 14 residues. Germline V gene lookup returns CDR1 MGHRA and CDR2 YSYEKL. This CDR3 is CASSQVTEGDEQFF. CDR3 nucleotides: TGCGCCAGCAGCCAAGTTACCGAGGGCGATGAGCAGTTCTTC.

This chain links TRBV4-1 with TRBJ2-1; no reliable D call. V lost 3 bases, J lost 6 bases, and 9 bases lay in between. The CDR3 loop spans 13 amino acids. Germline values: CDR1 MGHRA, CDR2 YSYEKL. Here the CDR3 reads CASSQDATNEQFF. The CDR3 coding sequence is TGCGCCAGCAGCCAGGACGCCACCAATGAGCAGTTCTTC.

This chain links TRBV14 with TRBJ2-7; D is unresolved. This CDR3 comprises 14 residues. Trimming removed 1 base from V and 0 bases from J, with 7 bases in between. Germline CDR1 and CDR2: SGHDN and FVKESK. The CDR3 reads CASSQAPPSYEQYF. The CDR3 DNA reads TGTGCCAGCAGCCAAGCGCCCCCCTCCTACGAGCAGTACTTC. The full variable domain, in which reference TRBV14 and TRBJ2-7 provide the parts outside the CDR3, is EAGVTQFPSHSVIEKGQTVTLRCDPISGHDNLYWYRRVMGKEIKFLLHFVKESKQDESGMPNNRFLAERTGGTYSTLKVQPAELEDSGVYFCASSQAPPSYEQYFGPGTRLTVT.

This clonotype was seen at least ten times. The chain links TRBV7-2 to TRBJ2-7; the D gene is possibly TRBD2 (6 bases). Trimming cost V 1 base and J 5 bases, with 18 bases left between them. CDR1 is SGHTA, CDR2 FQGNSA, per germline. There are 16 residues in the CDR3. In DNA, the CDR3 is TGTGCCAGCAGCTTAGTTCAGTTCGGGGGAACCCACGAGCAGTACTTC. Translation: CASSLVQFGGTHEQYF.